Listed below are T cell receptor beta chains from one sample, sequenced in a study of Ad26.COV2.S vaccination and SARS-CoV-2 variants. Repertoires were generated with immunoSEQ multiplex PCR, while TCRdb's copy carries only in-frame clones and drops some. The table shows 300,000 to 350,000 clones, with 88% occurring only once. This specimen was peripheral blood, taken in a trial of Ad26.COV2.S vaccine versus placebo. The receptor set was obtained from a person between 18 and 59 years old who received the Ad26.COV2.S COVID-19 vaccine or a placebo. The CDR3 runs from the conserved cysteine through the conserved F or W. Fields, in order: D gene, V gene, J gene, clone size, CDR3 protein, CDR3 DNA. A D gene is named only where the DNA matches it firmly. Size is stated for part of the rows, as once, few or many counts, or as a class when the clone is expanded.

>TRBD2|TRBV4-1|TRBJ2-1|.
CASSQAVAGGFSYNEQFF
TGCGCCAGCAGCCAAGCAGTGGCGGGGGGCTTCTCCTACAATGAGCAGTTCTTC
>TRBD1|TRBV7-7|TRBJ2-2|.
CASSLARDRNTGELFF
TGTGCCAGCAGCTTAGCCCGGGACAGAAACACCGGGGAGCTGTTTTTT
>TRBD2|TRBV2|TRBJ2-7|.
CASFTGTSGRRDYEQYF
TGTGCCAGCTTTACCGGGACTAGCGGGAGAAGGGACTACGAGCAGTACTTC
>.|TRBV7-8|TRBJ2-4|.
CASSFTGRESIQYF
TGTGCCAGCAGCTTCACAGGGCGGGAAAGTATTCAGTACTTC
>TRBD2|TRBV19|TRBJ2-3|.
CASSIGWTSADTQYF
TGTGCCAGTAGTATAGGGTGGACTAGCGCAGATACGCAGTATTTT
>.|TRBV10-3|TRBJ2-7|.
CAISKDSYEQYF
TGTGCCATCAGTAAGGACAGCTACGAGCAGTACTTC
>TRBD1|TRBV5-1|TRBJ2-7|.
CASSYHGQGGYEQYF
TGCGCCAGCAGCTACCACGGACAGGGCGGCTACGAGCAGTACTTC
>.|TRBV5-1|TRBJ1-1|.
CASTGRGSLRTEAFF
TGCGCCAGCACCGGAAGGGGGTCCCTTCGCACTGAAGCTTTCTTT
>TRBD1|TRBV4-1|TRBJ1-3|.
CASSQGTGQGKGNTIYF
TGCGCCAGCAGCCAAGGGACGGGACAGGGGAAAGGAAACACCATATATTTT
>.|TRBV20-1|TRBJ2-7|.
CSASFKVLRSYEQYF
TGCAGTGCTAGTTTTAAGGTTCTCAGATCCTACGAGCAGTACTTC
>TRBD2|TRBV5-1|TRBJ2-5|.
CASSLAGTSYETQYF
TGCGCCAGCAGCTTGGCCGGGACTAGTTACGAGACCCAGTACTTC
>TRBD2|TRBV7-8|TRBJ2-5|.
CASSRGGIFQETQYF
TGTGCCAGCAGCCGGGGGGGGATTTTCCAAGAGACCCAGTACTTC
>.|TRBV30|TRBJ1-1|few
CAWTQEVNTEAFF
TGTGCCTGGACGCAGGAGGTTAACACTGAAGCTTTCTTT
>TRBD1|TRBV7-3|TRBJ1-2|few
CASSPYGQGDYGYTF
TGTGCCAGCAGCCCTTATGGACAGGGGGACTATGGCTACACCTTC
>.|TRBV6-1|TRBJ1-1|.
CASSEQGYQAFF
TGTGCCAGCAGTGAACAGGGGTATCAAGCTTTCTTT
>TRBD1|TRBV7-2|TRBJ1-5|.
CASSSAGTANQPQHF
TGTGCCAGCAGCTCGGCGGGGACAGCGAATCAGCCCCAGCATTTT
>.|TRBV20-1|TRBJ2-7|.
CSASVHEGGEQYF
TGCAGTGCTAGTGTGCACGAAGGGGGCGAGCAGTACTTC
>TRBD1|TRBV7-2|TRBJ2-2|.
CASSYYRGNTGELFF
TGTGCCAGCAGCTACTACAGGGGCAACACCGGGGAGCTGTTTTTT
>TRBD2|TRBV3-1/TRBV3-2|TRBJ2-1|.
CASSQGAGGMQFF
TGTGCCAGCAGCCAAGGAGCGGGGGGGATGCAGTTCTTC
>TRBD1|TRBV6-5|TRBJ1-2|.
CASRGTADYYGYTF
TGTGCCAGCAGAGGGACAGCGGATTACTATGGCTACACCTTC
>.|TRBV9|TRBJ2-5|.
CASSVSDAYSETQYF
TGTGCCAGCAGCGTTTCCGACGCATACTCGGAGACCCAGTACTTC
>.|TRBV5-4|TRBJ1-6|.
CASSFQGQSNSPLHF
TGTGCCAGCAGCTTCCAGGGCCAGAGTAATTCACCCCTCCACTTT
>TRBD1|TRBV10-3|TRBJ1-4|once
CAISTTGLNEKLFF
TGTGCCATCAGCACGACAGGGCTTAATGAAAAACTGTTTTTT
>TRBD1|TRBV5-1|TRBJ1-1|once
CASSLNRQGGGMNTEAFF
TGCGCCAGCAGCTTGAATCGACAGGGAGGGGGCATGAACACTGAAGCTTTCTTT
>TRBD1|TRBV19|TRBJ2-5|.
CASSSRTGGGETQYF
TGTGCCAGTAGTAGCCGGACAGGGGGCGGTGAGACCCAGTACTTC
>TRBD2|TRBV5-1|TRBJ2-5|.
CASSPGFRRGALETQYF
TGCGCCAGCAGCCCCGGTTTTAGGCGGGGGGCATTAGAGACCCAGTACTTC
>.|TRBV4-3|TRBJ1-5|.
CASSQDLGQPQHF
TGCGCCAGCAGCCAAGATCTCGGTCAGCCCCAGCATTTT
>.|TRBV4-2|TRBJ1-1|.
CASSQGRGGRQNTEAFF
TGTGCCAGCAGCCAGGGTAGAGGTGGGCGACAGAACACTGAAGCTTTCTTT
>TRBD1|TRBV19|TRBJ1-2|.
CASSSGRRQGIGGYTF
TGTGCCAGTAGTTCGGGAAGAAGACAGGGTATAGGCGGCTACACCTTC
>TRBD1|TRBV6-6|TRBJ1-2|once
CASSQTGDDRGYTF
TGTGCCAGCAGTCAGACAGGGGACGATCGAGGCTACACCTTC
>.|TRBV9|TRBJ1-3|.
CASSVVGGTAGNTIYF
TGTGCCAGCAGCGTAGTTGGCGGAACAGCTGGAAACACCATATATTTT
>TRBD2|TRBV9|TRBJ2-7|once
CASSVGEGPHNEQYF
TGTGCCAGCAGCGTAGGGGAGGGACCCCACAACGAGCAGTACTTC
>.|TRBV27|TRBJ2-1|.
CASSLIGGYNEQFF
TGTGCCAGCAGTTTAATAGGGGGCTACAATGAGCAGTTCTTC
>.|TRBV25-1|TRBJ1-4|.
CASSESVVNEKLFF
TGTGCCAGCAGTGAAAGTGTCGTTAATGAAAAACTGTTTTTT
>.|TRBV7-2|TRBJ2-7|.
CASSFYRGPGYEQYF
TGTGCCAGCAGCTTCTACCGGGGCCCCGGATACGAGCAGTACTTC
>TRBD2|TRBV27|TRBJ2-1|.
CASSPLAGGRNEQFF
TGTGCCAGCAGTCCCCTCGCGGGGGGGCGAAATGAGCAGTTCTTC
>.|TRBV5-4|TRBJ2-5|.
CASSSTPRGGETQYF
TGTGCCAGCAGCTCCACTCCTAGGGGAGGAGAGACCCAGTACTTC
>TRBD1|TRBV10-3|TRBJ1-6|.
CAITPRPGGDSPLHF
TGTGCCATCACCCCCCGGCCAGGGGGCGATTCACCCCTCCACTTT
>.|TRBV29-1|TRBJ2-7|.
CSANDNSYEQYF
TGCAGCGCCAATGACAACTCCTACGAGCAGTACTTC
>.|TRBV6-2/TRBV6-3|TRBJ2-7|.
CASSSPYEQYF
TGTGCCAGCAGCTCCCCCTACGAGCAGTACTTC
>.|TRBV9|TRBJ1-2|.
CASSVGDTYGYTF
TGTGCCAGCAGCGTAGGAGATACCTATGGCTACACCTTC
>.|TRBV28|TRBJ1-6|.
CASSLGGRSLHF
TGTGCCAGCAGTTTAGGGGGAAGGTCCCTCCACTTT
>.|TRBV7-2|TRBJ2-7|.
CASSQDRTVSYEQYF
TGTGCCAGCAGCCAAGACAGGACCGTTAGCTACGAGCAGTACTTC
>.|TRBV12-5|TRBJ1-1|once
CASGLPGEHTEAFF
TGTGCTAGTGGTTTGCCGGGAGAACACACTGAAGCTTTCTTT
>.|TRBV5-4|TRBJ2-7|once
CASSPGSYEQYF
TGTGCCAGCAGCCCAGGATCCTACGAGCAGTACTTC
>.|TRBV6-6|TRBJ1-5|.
CASSYNPQGGNQPQHF
TGTGCCAGCAGTTACAACCCCCAGGGCGGCAATCAGCCCCAGCATTTT
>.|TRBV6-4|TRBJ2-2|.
CASKLELNTGELFF
TGTGCCAGCAAACTAGAATTGAACACCGGGGAGCTGTTTTTT
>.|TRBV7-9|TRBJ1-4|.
CASSLQGGGEKLFF
TGTGCCAGCAGCTTACAGGGAGGCGGAGAAAAACTGTTTTTT
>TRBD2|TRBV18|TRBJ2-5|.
CASLRDYGKTQYF
TGTGCCAGCTTGAGGGACTACGGGAAGACCCAGTACTTC